Following are 26 T cell receptor beta chains from one sample sequenced in a study of long-term antiretroviral therapy in people with HIV. The assay used was immunoSEQ (version v3.0), run at survey level. Here immunoSEQ multiplex PCR was the method, and the copy in TCRdb shows in-frame clones only, minus some. The sample yields roughly 28,000 clones, roughly 78% seen once. This material consisted of unsorted PBMCs, taken 1.5 years before starting antiretroviral therapy. These receptor sequences come from a man younger than 35 with HIV.

The chain's CDR3 is CASSSAGLETQYF. CDR3 coding DNA: TGTGCCAGCAGTTCTGCGGGACTGGAGACCCAGTACTTC. This rearrangement joins TRBV6-5 to TRBJ2-5; tentatively, D is TRBD2 (6 bases). Per the germline V gene, CDR1 is MNHEY and CDR2 is SVGAGI. Trimming cost V 4 bases and J 5 bases, with 11 bases left between them. The CDR3 runs to 13 residues.

The chain joins TRBV6-6 to TRBJ1-4; perhaps TRBD1 as D (6 bases). Germline CDR1 MNHNY, CDR2 SVGAGI (reference sequence). The V end was cut by 4 bases, the J end by 5 bases, with 14 bases between. The CDR3 consists of 15 residues. This CDR3 reads CASSSYRESNEKLFF. In nucleotides, the CDR3 is TGTGCCAGCAGTTCATACAGGGAGTCCAATGAAAAACTGTTTTTT.

The chain couples TRBV18 to TRBJ2-3; D gene ambiguous. Germline V CDR1 and CDR2: KGHSH, LQKENI. The CDR3 has 15 residues. V was clipped by 3 bases and J by 5 bases, with 15 bases between them. The CDR3 DNA is TGTGCCAGCTCACCCCTCGCTGGGGTCCGAGATACGCAGTATTTT. It yields the protein CASSPLAGVRDTQYF.

The chain links TRBV4-3 to TRBJ2-7, with 9 positions matching TRBD1. The CDR3 has 15 residues. Losses at the gene ends were 4 bases for V and 1 base for J; bases not matched to a gene: 5. CDR1 is LGHNA, CDR2 YSLEER, per germline. The CDR3 protein is CASSPGQGGSYEQYF. Here the CDR3 DNA reads TGCGCCAGCAGCCCGGGACAGGGAGGTTCCTACGAGCAGTACTTC.

J is TRBJ1-1 and V is TRBV5-8; D possibly corresponds to TRBD1 (5 bases). From germline, CDR1 is SGHTS and CDR2 YDEGEE. CDR3 length: 12 amino acids. The V and J ends lost 0 bases and 12 bases respectively, with 12 bases between them. The CDR3 here is CASSLGDGLTFF. CDR3 sequence (DNA): TGTGCCAGCAGCTTGGGGGACGGTTTAACTTTCTTT.

The rearrangement joins TRBV7-2 to TRBJ2-7; D remains ambiguous. This CDR3 is built from 11 residues. V lost 4 bases and J 7 bases, leaving 8 bases between the germline ends. CDR1 is SGHTA and CDR2 is FQGNSA in the germline V gene. CDR3 DNA: TGTGCCAGCAGCTACGATACGGAGCAGTACTTC. This sequence encodes CASSYDTEQYF.

V and J are TRBV10-2 and TRBJ1-5; no definite D call. Germline V gives CDR1 WSHSY, CDR2 SAAADI. CDR3 length: 13 amino acids. Trimming shortened V by 4 bases and J by 7 bases, and 11 bases separated the two germline ends. CDR3 bases: TGCGCCAGCAGTGTAGTACCGGAGCAGCCCCAGCATTTT. It is translated as CASSVVPEQPQHF.

The CDR3 is CASSTMRDGTYEQYF. The CDR3 bases are TGTGCCAGTAGTACCATGCGGGACGGCACCTACGAGCAGTACTTC. V gene TRBV19 combines with J gene TRBJ2-7, with D possibly being TRBD2 (6 bases). The CDR3 covers 15 residues. Germline V gene lookup returns CDR1 LNHDA and CDR2 SQIVND (reference sequence). V was clipped by 4 bases and J by 2 bases, with 15 bases between them.

The chain carries TRBV10-3 and TRBJ1-2; D may be TRBD1 (5 bases). The CDR3 contains 13 residues. Trimming pared 7 bases from V and 7 bases from J, leaving 16 bases between. The germline V gene encodes CDR1 ENHRY and CDR2 SYGVKD. The CDR3 here is CAIKGAAPVGYTF. CDR3 nucleotides: TGTGCCATCAAAGGGGCAGCCCCTGTTGGCTACACCTTC.

The chain joins TRBV7-8 to TRBJ2-2; D is unresolved. In germline, CDR1 is SGHVS, CDR2 FQNEAQ. This CDR3 has 15 residues. Trimming shortened V by 3 bases and J by 3 bases, and 11 bases separated the two germline ends. As DNA, the CDR3 is TGTGCCAGCAGCTTGGACCAGAAATACACCGGGGAGCTGTTTTTT. This sequence encodes CASSLDQKYTGELFF.

The CDR3 bases are TGTGCCAGCAGCTTAAACCCCAGCTCCTATAATTCACCCCTCCACTTT. This translates into CASSLNPSSYNSPLHF. This rearrangement joins TRBV7-3 to TRBJ1-6; D gene uncertain. V shed 1 base and J shed 0 bases, with 7 bases lying between them. Germline CDR1 is SGHTA and CDR2 is FQGTGA. The CDR3 spans 16 residues.

CDR3 bases: TGCAGCGTTGAAGCGATCGAGCAGTTCTTC. This encodes CSVEAIEQFF. This chain links TRBV29-1 with TRBJ2-1; D not resolved. Per the germline V gene, CDR1 is SQVTM and CDR2 is ANQGSEA. This CDR3 region has 10 residues. V lost 1 base and J 10 bases, leaving 5 bases between the germline ends.

The chain uses TRBV9 and TRBJ1-2; 8 bases are a match to TRBD1. The CDR3 spans 13 residues. CDR1 SGDLS and CDR2 YYNGEE come from the germline V gene. V trimming: 4 bases; J trimming: 10 bases; junction bases outside the gene matches: 9. The CDR3 spells CASSSQDRAAYTF. The CDR3 nucleotides are TGTGCCAGCAGCTCCCAGGACAGGGCGGCCTACACCTTC.

The J gene is TRBJ2-3, the V gene TRBV6-6; TRBD1 is a possible D gene (5 bases). The CDR3 runs to 16 residues. CDR1 and CDR2 (germline): MNHNY, SVGAGI (reference sequence). V was clipped by 2 bases and J by 1 base, with 13 bases between them. Here the CDR3 reads CASSYHVVGRTDTQYF. DNA of the CDR3: TGTGCCAGCAGTTACCACGTGGTGGGGCGCACAGATACGCAGTATTTT.

The J gene is TRBJ2-3, the V gene TRBV6-1; the match to TRBD2 covers 7 bases. This CDR3 has 14 amino acids. Trimming removed 6 bases from V and 2 bases from J; junction bases left unmatched: 5. Germline CDR1 reads MNHNS; CDR2 reads SASEGT. In DNA form, the CDR3 reads TGTGCCAGCAGAGGACGGGGGGACACAGATACGCAGTATTTT. Its translation is CASRGRGDTDTQYF.

The chain combines TRBV29-1 with TRBJ2-5, with a possible D match to TRBD1 (6 bases). The J call could be wrong; TRBJ2-7 is a better fit for the DNA end. The CDR3 length is 12 residues. Germline CDR1 and CDR2: SQVTM and ANQGSEA. This CDR3 reads CSVGDNTYEQYF. The CDR3 nucleotides read TGCAGCGTTGGGGACAACACCTACGAGCAGTACTTC.

This clone was recorded a few times. The V call is TRBV13, the J call TRBJ2-2, with 8 bases identical to TRBD1. V lost 1 base to trimming and J lost 9 bases; unmatched junction nucleotides: 7. The V gene's germline CDR1 is PRHDT and CDR2 FYEKMQ (reference sequence). This CDR3 spans 15 amino acids. CDR3 bases: TGTGCCAGCAGCTTAGCGACAGGGGCTTGGCGGGAGCTGTTTTTT. Translated, it gives CASSLATGAWRELFF.

This chain links TRBV19 with TRBJ2-2; D gene unclear. The length of the CDR3 is 17 residues. V lost 2 bases, J lost 0 bases, and 13 bases lay in between. Germline V CDR1 and CDR2: LNHDA, SQIVND (reference sequence). CDR3 in DNA: TGTGCCAGTAGTATACTTGACATTCAAGCGAACACCGGGGAGCTGTTTTTT. It encodes CASSILDIQANTGELFF.

The chain has TRBV11-2 and TRBJ2-1; D might be TRBD1 or TRBD2, each matching 6 bases. Germline V CDR1 and CDR2: SGHAT, FQNNGV. CDR3 size: 16 residues. V was cut by 8 bases and J by 4 bases, with 21 bases left in between. The CDR3 is CASGGLGGGSYNEQFF. The CDR3 DNA reads TGTGCCAGCGGGGGCCTCGGAGGGGGGTCGTACAATGAGCAGTTCTTC. The whole variable domain, remainder taken from reference TRBV11-2 and TRBJ2-1, is EAGVAQSPRYKIIEKRQSVAFWCNPISGHATLYWYQQILGQGPKLLIQFQNNGVVDDSQLPKDRFSAERLKGVDSTLKIQPAKLEDSAVYLCASGGLGGGSYNEQFFGPGTRLTVL.

The chain has TRBV7-2 and TRBJ1-3; no firm D call. Trimming left V 5 bases short and J 4 bases short, with 18 bases between. The V gene's germline CDR1 is SGHTA and CDR2 FQGNSA. This CDR3 spans 16 amino acids. The CDR3 DNA follows: TGTGCCAGCAGCCATATAACCCGGCTGTCCGGAAACACCATATATTTT. It encodes CASSHITRLSGNTIYF.

The genes are TRBV4-1 and TRBJ2-2; D ambiguous. Germline CDR1 MGHRA, CDR2 YSYEKL. The V end lost 5 bases, the J end lost 9 bases, and 7 bases lay between the germline ends. There are 11 residues in the CDR3. The CDR3 protein is CASSGVRELFF. CDR3 sequence (DNA): TGCGCCAGCAGCGGGGTAAGGGAGCTGTTTTTT.

The rearrangement uses TRBV27 and TRBJ1-1; a possible D gene is TRBD1 (5 bases). This CDR3 contains 14 residues. Germline V gives CDR1 MNHEY, CDR2 SMNVEV (reference sequence). Trimming stripped 2 bases from V and 2 bases from J, with 9 bases between. CDR3 coding DNA: TGTGCCAGCAGTTTAGGGTGGGGCAACACTGAAGCTTTCTTT. Translated, it gives CASSLGWGNTEAFF.

This sequence joins TRBV7-2 and TRBJ1-2; the match to TRBD1 covers 8 bases. The CDR3 is 15 amino acids. Germline CDR1 SGHTA, CDR2 FQGNSA. The J segment lost 8 bases and the V segment lost 4 bases, leaving 12 bases of the junction unmatched. CDR3 DNA: TGTGCCAGCAGCTCCCGCACGGACAGGGCCTGGGGCTACACCTTC. Translated, it gives CASSSRTDRAWGYTF.

V and J are TRBV7-9 and TRBJ2-3, with TRBD2 identical over 9 bases. Germline trimming cut 3 bases from V and 4 bases from J; bases unmatched to any gene: 5. Per the germline V gene, CDR1 is SEHNR and CDR2 is FQNEAQ (reference sequence). The CDR3 has 15 amino acids. The CDR3 spells CASSFAGGPPDTQYF. Here the CDR3 DNA reads TGTGCCAGCAGCTTTGCGGGAGGGCCCCCAGATACGCAGTATTTT.

This clone showed up just a few times. V is TRBV10-3 and J is TRBJ2-7; 8 bases are shared with TRBD1. The CDR3 extends over 13 amino acids. The germline V gene encodes CDR1 ENHRY and CDR2 SYGVKD. V shed 6 bases, J shed 5 bases, and the junction held 6 bases outside the gene matches. Here the CDR3 reads CAISGTGRDEQYF. In DNA form, the CDR3 reads TGTGCCATCAGCGGGACAGGTCGGGACGAGCAGTACTTC.

CDR3 sequence reads: CASSNDLYNEQFF. Here the CDR3 DNA reads TGTGCCAGCAGTAACGACCTTTACAATGAGCAGTTCTTC. This chain links TRBV6-6 with TRBJ2-1; D unclear. Deletions cut 5 bases from V and 4 bases from J, with 9 bases between. CDR1 and CDR2 (germline): MNHNY, SVGAGI (reference sequence). This CDR3 is 13 amino acids long.